These 14 T cell receptor beta chains originate from one sample sequenced in a study of cytotoxic CD8 clonotypes in ibrutinib-treated CLL. Some clones are missing from TCRdb's copy, which holds only in-frame ones; the method was immunoSEQ multiplex PCR. In the table there are a few hundred thousand clones, roughly two thirds of which are singletons. This specimen consisted of PBMCs, obtained after 36 months of ibrutinib treatment. The receptors were gathered from a human donor with chronic lymphocytic leukemia.

The chain combines TRBV2 with TRBJ2-5; D unresolved. V dropped 1 base and J dropped 2 bases, with 8 bases sitting between them. This CDR3 contains 14 residues. CDR1 is SNHLY, CDR2 FYNNEI, per germline. The chain's CDR3 is CASSEDMIQETQYF. CDR3 nucleotide sequence: TGTGCCAGCAGTGAAGACATGATTCAAGAGACCCAGTACTTC.

This sequence joins TRBV7-2 and TRBJ2-5; 7 nucleotides match TRBD1. The CDR3 extends over 18 amino acids. Germline V lookup: CDR1 SGHTA, CDR2 FQGNSA. V trimming: 2 bases; J trimming: 4 bases; junction bases outside the gene matches: 16. DNA for the CDR3: TGTGCCAGCAGCTTATTCTTCACAGGGGATGGGGTCCGAGAGACCCAGTACTTC. It yields the protein CASSLFFTGDGVRETQYF.

This chain joins TRBV9 and TRBJ1-2; D gene uncertain. Per germline, CDR1 SGDLS and CDR2 YYNGEE. The CDR3 length is 15 residues. Trimming stripped 3 bases from V and 0 bases from J, with 12 bases between. The CDR3 DNA reads TGTGCCAGCAGCGCACGAGGGAGAGCTAACTATGGCTACACCTTC. This gives the protein CASSARGRANYGYTF.

This chain connects TRBV2 to TRBJ2-5, with 8 bases lining up with TRBD2. J was trimmed by 3 bases and V by 4 bases; bases with no gene match: 4. Per the germline V gene, CDR1 is SNHLY and CDR2 is FYNNEI. CDR3 length: 14 residues. The CDR3 loop reads CASSVSLAEETQYF. In DNA form, the CDR3 reads TGTGCCAGCAGTGTGTCACTAGCGGAAGAGACCCAGTACTTC.

J is TRBJ2-2 and V is TRBV21-1; TRBD2 is the table's D call, not checked against the DNA. TRBV21-1 is flagged as a pseudogene. The CDR3 consists of 17 residues. In DNA form, the CDR3 reads TGTGCCAGCCTAAGGGCGGGCCTTCTCGAGGGTGCCGGGGAGCTGTTTTTT. Translated: CASLRAGLLEGAGELFF.

This clone was seen only a few times. This rearrangement joins TRBV7-3 to TRBJ2-2; 8 bases are shared with TRBD2. Per the germline V gene, CDR1 is SGHTA and CDR2 is FQGTGA. V lost 2 bases to trimming and J lost 4 bases; unmatched junction nucleotides: 3. The length of the CDR3 is 15 residues. CDR3 DNA: TGTGCCAGCAGCTTACTCAGCGGGGGCACCGGGGAGCTGTTTTTT. Translating gives CASSLLSGGTGELFF. Supplemented by reference TRBV7-3 and TRBJ2-2, the full variable domain reads GAGVSQTPSNKVTEKGKYVELRCDPISGHTALYWYRQSLGQGPEFLIYFQGTGAADDSGLPNDRFFAVRPEGSVSTLKIQRTERGDSAVYLCASSLLSGGTGELFFGEGSRLTVL.

This clone was observed a handful of times. Different DNA sequences within this sample yield the same CDR3. CDR3 DNA: TGCGCCAGCAGCTTGGGTATGGCTGAAGCTTTCTTT. Translation: CASSLGMAEAFF. The chain employs TRBV5-1 and TRBJ1-1; D remains ambiguous. Trimming took 0 bases from V and 6 from J, leaving 6 bases between them. CDR1 and CDR2 from the germline V gene are SGHRS and YFSETQ. The CDR3 loop spans 12 amino acids.

This sequence joins TRBV7-3 and TRBJ2-3; D unclear. Germline values: CDR1 SGHTA, CDR2 FQGTGA. The V gene lost 5 bases and the J gene lost 5 bases, with 11 bases spanning the gap. This CDR3 comprises 13 residues. Here the CDR3 reads CASSPGRLDTQYF. CDR3 DNA: TGTGCCAGCAGCCCAGGTCGGTTAGATACGCAGTATTTT.

The chain couples TRBV2 to TRBJ1-5; tentative D call: TRBD1 (5 bases). From germline, CDR1 is SNHLY and CDR2 FYNNEI. The CDR3 contains 12 residues. Trimming took off 6 bases at V and 4 bases at J, with 7 bases between the two ends. CDR3 bases: TGTGCCAGCAGGGGACCGAATCAGCCCCAGCATTTT. It codes for CASRGPNQPQHF.

The rearrangement links TRBV10-3 to TRBJ1-2, with TRBD1 matching over 7 bases. The CDR3 sequence is 15 residues long. CDR1 and CDR2 from the germline V gene are ENHRY and SYGVKD. The junction had 5 bases not matched to a gene; V was cut back by 2 bases and J by 2 bases. CDR3: CAISETLTGNYGYTF. The CDR3 nucleotides read TGTGCCATCAGTGAGACTTTGACAGGGAACTATGGCTACACCTTC.

In this sample, this clone turned up many times. V and J are TRBV9 and TRBJ2-7; possibly TRBD1 or TRBD2 for D (5 bases each). Germline V gives CDR1 SGDLS, CDR2 YYNGEE. V lost 4 bases and J lost 0, with 11 bases in between. The CDR3 totals 14 residues. Here the CDR3 DNA reads TGTGCCAGCAGCTTGGGGACCCTCTCCTACGAGCAGTACTTC. As protein: CASSLGTLSYEQYF.

This chain joins TRBV5-6 and TRBJ1-3; D gene unclear. Trimming pared 0 bases from V and 2 bases from J, leaving 9 bases between. This CDR3 region has 15 residues. Germline CDR1 SGHDT, CDR2 YYEEEE. CDR3 sequence: CASSLGPGTGNTIYF. The CDR3 DNA reads TGTGCCAGCAGCTTGGGACCAGGTACTGGAAACACCATATATTTT. Filled out from reference TRBV5-6 and TRBJ1-3, the complete variable domain reads DAGVTQSPTHLIKTRGQQVTLRCSPKSGHDTVSWYQQALGQGPQFIFQYYEEEERQRGNFPDRFSGHQFPNYSSELNVNALLLGDSALYLCASSLGPGTGNTIYFGEGSWLTVV.

This chain uses TRBV7-6 with TRBJ1-1, with 8 nucleotides matching TRBD1. With V trimmed by 0 bases and J by 4 bases, 7 bases remained unmatched. The germline gives CDR1 SGHVS, CDR2 FNYEAQ. CDR3 length: 16 amino acids. In DNA form, the CDR3 reads TGTGCCAGCAGCTTAGCTTTTGGACAGGGTCCCACTGAAGCTTTCTTT. Translation gives CASSLAFGQGPTEAFF.

This clone has only a few counts. The chain links TRBV5-1 to TRBJ1-1, with 8 bases matching TRBD1. J was trimmed by 3 bases and V by 4 bases; bases with no gene match: 8. CDR1 and CDR2 (germline): SGHRS, YFSETQ. CDR3 length: 15 residues. This CDR3 reads CASSPWTGKDTEAFF. As DNA, the CDR3 is TGCGCCAGCAGCCCCTGGACAGGGAAAGACACTGAAGCTTTCTTT.